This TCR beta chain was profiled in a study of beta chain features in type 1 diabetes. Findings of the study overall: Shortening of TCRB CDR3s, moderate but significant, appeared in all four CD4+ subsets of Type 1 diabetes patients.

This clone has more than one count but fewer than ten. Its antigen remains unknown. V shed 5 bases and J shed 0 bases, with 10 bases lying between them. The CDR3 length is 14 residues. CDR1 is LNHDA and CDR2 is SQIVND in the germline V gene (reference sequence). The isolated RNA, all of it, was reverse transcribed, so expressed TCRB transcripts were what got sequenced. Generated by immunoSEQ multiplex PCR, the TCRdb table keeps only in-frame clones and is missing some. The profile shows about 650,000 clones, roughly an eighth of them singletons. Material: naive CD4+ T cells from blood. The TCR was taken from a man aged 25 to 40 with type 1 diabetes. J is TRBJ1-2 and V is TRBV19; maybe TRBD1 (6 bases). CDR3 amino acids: CASSAGTTNYGYTF. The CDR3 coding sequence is TGTGCCAGTAGTGCGGGGACAACTAACTATGGCTACACCTTC.